The 23 T cell receptor beta chains presented below share a single source sample, sequenced in a study of T cells in Graves' hyperthyroidism and ophthalmopathy. RNA transcripts provided the source from which TCR beta CDR3 regions were amplified. Researchers ran a first-round RT-PCR on the TCR CDR3 using the HTBI primer set. TCRdb called the multiplex PCR reads again in MiXCR, with one record for every CDR3 protein. This table holds some 92,000 distinct CDR3 sequences, around 37% found once. Sample: peripheral blood or thyroid tissue (not recorded which). The receptors were sampled from a woman aged 25 to 45 with Graves' hyperthyroidism.

In this sample, this clonotype turned up many times. The CDR3 region is CASSTGTTGQPQHF. The CDR3 DNA is TGTGCCAGCAGTACCGGGACGACGGGTCAGCCCCAGCATTTT. The chain employs TRBV6-5 and TRBJ1-5; D may be TRBD1 (5 bases). V lost 5 bases to trimming and J lost 6 bases, with 14 bases between them. CDR1 is MNHEY and CDR2 is SVGAGI in the germline V gene. The CDR3 has 14 residues.

This clonotype was seen at least ten times. The chain carries TRBV28 and TRBJ1-5; no clear D gene. Trimming pared 2 bases from V and 8 bases from J, leaving 7 bases between. Germline V gene sequence: CDR1 MDHEN, CDR2 SYDVKM. The CDR3 length is 12 residues. CDR3: CASSLVGKPQHF. CDR3 DNA sequence: TGTGCCAGCAGTTTAGTAGGGAAGCCCCAGCATTTT.

This clonotype appeared many times. The chain joins TRBV10-3 to TRBJ1-1; tentative D call: TRBD1 (6 bases). The CDR3 loop spans 12 amino acids. Germline lookup yields CDR1 ENHRY and CDR2 SYGVKD. V lost 6 bases to trimming and J lost 6 bases, with 11 bases between them. CDR3 loop: CAISRGPSEAFF. The CDR3 DNA is TGTGCCATCAGCAGGGGCCCATCTGAAGCTTTCTTT.

This clonotype was found a few times. This chain joins TRBV15 and TRBJ2-7; D tentatively fits TRBD1 or TRBD2 (5 bases each). The CDR3 loop spans 13 amino acids. Trimming pared 6 bases from V and 2 bases from J, leaving 11 bases between. The germline V gene has CDR1 LNHNV and CDR2 YYDKDF (reference sequence). CDR3: CATSTGTTYEQYF. The CDR3 nucleotides are TGTGCCACCAGTACTGGGACCACCTACGAGCAGTACTTC.

The chain uses TRBV7-9 and TRBJ1-2; 8 bases align to TRBD1. The CDR3 is 15 residues long. J was trimmed by 2 bases and V by 5 bases; bases with no gene match: 7. The V gene's germline CDR1 is SEHNR and CDR2 FQNEAQ (reference sequence). The CDR3 is CASSLGTGSNYGYTF. The CDR3, as DNA: TGTGCCAGCAGCCTGGGGACAGGCTCGAACTATGGCTACACCTTC.

For this clonotype: It may be a read error: a sequence one base away is much more abundant. This chain connects TRBV14 to TRBJ2-5, with TRBD1 as a possible D gene (6 bases). The CDR3 covers 14 residues. CDR1 SGHDN and CDR2 FVKESK come from the germline V gene. The CDR3 sequence is CASSPSGTPETQHF. In DNA, the CDR3 is TGTGCCAGCAGCCCTTCCGGGACACCCGAGACCCAGCACTTC.

This clonotype came up many times. CDR3 sequence (DNA): TGTGCCAGTAGTCCGGGGCCATACACAGATACGCAGTATTTT. This encodes CASSPGPYTDTQYF. V gene TRBV19 combines with J gene TRBJ2-3; D may correspond to TRBD1 or TRBD2 (5 bases each). Per germline, CDR1 LNHDA and CDR2 SQIVND (reference sequence). The CDR3 contains 14 residues. The V gene lost 5 bases and the J gene lost 2 bases, with 11 bases spanning the gap.

V and J are TRBV28 and TRBJ1-1, with 7 bases matching TRBD1. This CDR3 spans 15 amino acids. The V and J ends lost 5 bases and 2 bases, in that order; junction bases with no gene match: 8. Per germline, CDR1 MDHEN and CDR2 SYDVKM. In nucleotides, the CDR3 is TGTGCCAGCAGTACGGCCGGGACAGTCAACACTGAAGCTTTCTTT. This sequence encodes CASSTAGTVNTEAFF.

The chain has TRBV14 and TRBJ2-6; 7 bases are shared with TRBD1. This CDR3 contains 17 residues. Germline CDR1 and CDR2: SGHDN and FVKESK. J lost 1 base, V lost 8 bases, and 11 bases had no gene match. CDR3 residues: CASELQGSGSGANVLTF. CDR3 nucleotide sequence: TGTGCCAGCGAACTACAGGGGTCCGGATCTGGGGCCAACGTCCTGACTTTC.

This clonotype was recorded at least ten times. This sequence joins TRBV6-6 and TRBJ2-5, with D perhaps TRBD1 (7 bases). Per the germline V gene, CDR1 is MNHNY and CDR2 is SVGAGI (reference sequence). CDR3 size: 15 residues. Deletions cut 6 bases from V and 7 bases from J, with 21 bases between. CDR3 coding DNA: TGTGCCAGCAGCCAGATCCGGGCGCAGGGGGGGACCCAGTACTTC. This encodes CASSQIRAQGGTQYF.

Comments on this clonotype: Its ends do not fully match the called genes, so a read error is possible. This chain connects TRBV15 to TRBJ1-3, with a possible D match to TRBD1 (5 bases). The CDR3 consists of 16 residues. Germline V gene data show CDR1 as LNHNV and CDR2 as YYDKDF (reference sequence). The CDR3 loop reads CATNRAGDFSGNTIYF. The CDR3 DNA reads TGCGCCACCAACAGAGCGGGGGATTTCTCTGGGAACACCATATATTTT.

This clonotype was observed a handful of times. The chain couples TRBV7-8 to TRBJ2-5, with 14 bases fitting TRBD2. The V gene end was trimmed by 6 bases and the J gene end by 4 bases; junction bases not matched to a gene: 4. Germline-derived CDR1 and CDR2 are SGHVS and FQNEAQ. This CDR3 is built from 15 residues. DNA for the CDR3: TGTGCCAGCAGAGGACTAGCGGGAGGAGGAGAGACCCAGTACTTC. Its protein product is CASRGLAGGGETQYF.

In this sample, this clonotype turned up many times. The chain has TRBV30 and TRBJ2-7, with TRBD2 as a possible D gene (5 bases). The CDR3 extends over 12 amino acids. The V gene lost 4 bases and the J gene lost 7 bases, with 14 bases spanning the gap. In germline, CDR1 is GTSNPN, CDR2 SVGIG (reference sequence). This CDR3 reads CAWNPRSGEQYF. The CDR3 nucleotides read TGTGCCTGGAATCCCAGGAGCGGTGAGCAGTACTTC. The full variable domain, rest sourced from reference TRBV30 and TRBJ2-7, is SQTIHQWPATLVQPVGSPLSLECTVEGTSNPNLYWYRQAAGRGLQLLFYSVGIGQISSEVPQNLSASRPQDRQFILSSKKLLLSDSGFYLCAWNPRSGEQYFGPGTRLTVT.

The chain employs TRBV19 and TRBJ2-1; D possibly corresponds to TRBD2 (5 bases). Germline CDR1 is LNHDA and CDR2 is SQIVND (reference sequence). V was clipped by 7 bases and J by 0 bases, with 16 bases between them. The CDR3 is made up of 16 amino acids. The CDR3 sequence: CASTTNTGSSYNEQFF. CDR3 nucleotide sequence: TGTGCCAGTACCACAAACACGGGAAGCTCCTACAATGAGCAGTTCTTC. The whole variable domain, filled in from reference TRBV19 and TRBJ2-1, reads DGGITQSPKYLFRKEGQNVTLSCEQNLNHDAMYWYRQDPGQGLRLIYYSQIVNDFQKGDIAEGYSVSREKKESFPLTVTSAQKNPTAFYLCASTTNTGSSYNEQFFGPGTRLTVL.

This clonotype showed up many times. The chain links TRBV10-3 to TRBJ2-7; D is uncertain. Trimming cost V 9 bases and J 1 base, with 7 bases left between them. The V gene's germline CDR1 is ENHRY and CDR2 SYGVKD. The length of the CDR3 is 11 residues. The DNA of the CDR3 is TGTGCCATAGCGAGTTCCTACGAGCAGTACTTC. As protein: CAIASSYEQYF.

This rearrangement joins TRBV7-3 to TRBJ2-7; D not resolved. Trimming removed 4 bases from V and 2 bases from J, with 12 bases in between. The germline CDR1 and CDR2 sequences are SGHTA and FQGTGA. CDR3 length: 14 amino acids. The CDR3 loop is CASSSHPGAYEQYF. The CDR3 coding sequence is TGTGCCAGCAGCTCCCACCCTGGAGCCTACGAGCAGTACTTC.

This clonotype came up many times. The rearrangement joins TRBV7-8 to TRBJ2-3; D not certain. Per germline, CDR1 SGHVS and CDR2 FQNEAQ. The CDR3 sequence is 17 residues long. V was clipped by 7 bases and J by 1 base, with 21 bases between them. CDR3 DNA: TGTGCCAGCAACCCCCCACCAGCAGTACGTGGCACAGATACGCAGTATTTT. Protein sequence: CASNPPPAVRGTDTQYF.

In regard to this clonotype: This may be a read error, as it is one base from a much larger clone. The chain links TRBV20-1 to TRBJ2-3, with 7 bases aligning to TRBD2. The CDR3 loop spans 15 amino acids. CDR1 DFQATT and CDR2 SNEGSKA come from the germline V gene (reference sequence). The V and J ends lost 0 bases and 8 bases, in that order; junction bases with no gene match: 11. The CDR3 loop reads CSARDRAGVARTQYF. DNA of the CDR3: TGCAGTGCTAGAGATCGGGCGGGAGTGGCGCGTACGCAGTATTTT.

Ten or more counts support this clonotype. The V call is TRBV9, the J call TRBJ2-3; no firm D call. Germline assignment: CDR1 SGDLS and CDR2 YYNGEE. The CDR3 is 13 amino acids. V was shortened by 0 bases and J by 6 bases, with 8 bases between the two germline ends. CDR3 coding DNA: TGTGCCAGCAGCGTAGGGATATCCGATACGCAGTATTTT. Translated: CASSVGISDTQYF.

At least ten counts were recorded for this clonotype. V and J are TRBV20-1 and TRBJ2-7, with D possibly being TRBD2 (7 bases). Trimming cost V 6 bases and J 5 bases, with 14 bases left between them. Germline V gene data show CDR1 as DFQATT and CDR2 as SNEGSKA (reference sequence). The CDR3 sequence is 12 residues long. The CDR3 loop is CSAGGGQNEQYF. The CDR3 DNA reads TGCAGTGCAGGGGGGGGCCAGAACGAGCAGTACTTC.

This clonotype has at least ten counts. J is TRBJ2-7 and V is TRBV14, with no clear D. This CDR3 region has 14 residues. V lost 4 bases to trimming and J lost 3 bases, with 13 bases between them. CDR1 is SGHDN, CDR2 FVKESK, per germline. CDR3 residues: CASSRLVADYEQYF. The CDR3 bases are TGTGCCAGCAGCCGATTAGTAGCAGACTACGAGCAGTACTTC.

This clonotype was counted ten times or more. CDR3 in amino acids: CASGQGSAGTEAFF. Here the CDR3 DNA reads TGTGCCAGCGGACAGGGTTCGGCTGGGACTGAAGCTTTCTTT. V and J are TRBV27 and TRBJ1-1; TRBD1 agrees at 8 bases. The CDR3 contains 14 residues. V shed 8 bases, J shed 5 bases, and the junction held 10 bases outside the gene matches. The germline V gene has CDR1 MNHEY and CDR2 SMNVEV (reference sequence).

The chain employs TRBV19 and TRBJ2-5; 9 bases are shared with TRBD1. Germline V gives CDR1 LNHDA, CDR2 SQIVND (reference sequence). Unmatched junction bases numbered 10, after V lost 3 bases and J lost 5 bases. This CDR3 has 16 amino acids. CDR3 DNA sequence: TGTGCCAGTAGTATCTCTACGGGACAGGGTGCGGAGACCCAGTACTTC. This encodes CASSISTGQGAETQYF.